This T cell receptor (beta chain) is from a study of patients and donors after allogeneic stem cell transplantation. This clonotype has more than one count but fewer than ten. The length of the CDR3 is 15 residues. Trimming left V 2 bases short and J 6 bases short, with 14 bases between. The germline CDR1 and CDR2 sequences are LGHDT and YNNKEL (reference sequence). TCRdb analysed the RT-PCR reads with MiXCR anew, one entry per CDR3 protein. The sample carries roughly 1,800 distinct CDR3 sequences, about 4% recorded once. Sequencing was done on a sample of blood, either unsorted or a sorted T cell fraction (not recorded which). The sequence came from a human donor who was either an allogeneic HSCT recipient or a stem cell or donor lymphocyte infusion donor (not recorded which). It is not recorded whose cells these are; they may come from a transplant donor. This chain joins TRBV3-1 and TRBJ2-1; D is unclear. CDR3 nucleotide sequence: TGTGCCAGCAGCCAATGGGAATCCTCGTCCAATGAGCAGTTCTTC. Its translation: CASSQWESSSNEQFF.